The next 18 T cell receptor beta chains were all read from a single sample in a study of blood T cell repertoires in COVID-19. Measured with immunoSEQ multiplex PCR; TCRdb has only the in-frame clones, and not every one. The sample lists around 100,000 clones; 87% were seen once. The sequencing input was peripheral blood. The receptors originated from a man aged 50-59 years with acute or convalescent COVID-19.

This clone was seen a single time. The rearrangement links TRBV2 to TRBJ2-4; 7 bases map to TRBD1. Germline assignment: CDR1 SNHLY and CDR2 FYNNEI. This CDR3 contains 16 residues. Losses at the gene ends were 4 bases for V and 0 bases for J; bases not matched to a gene: 6. The CDR3 DNA sequence: TGTGCCAGCAGTGGAACAGGGGAACTAGCCAAAAACATTCAGTACTTC. This sequence encodes CASSGTGELAKNIQYF.

The chain employs TRBV28 and TRBJ1-1; a possible D gene is TRBD1 (6 bases). CDR1 and CDR2 from the germline V gene are MDHEN and SYDVKM. Deletions cut 1 base from V and 1 base from J, with 10 bases between. The CDR3 covers 15 residues. CDR3 DNA sequence: TGTGCCAGCAGTTTATTGGGCAGGGGGAACACTGAAGCTTTCTTT. The encoded protein is CASSLLGRGNTEAFF.

The rearrangement joins TRBV4-1 to TRBJ2-7, with D possibly being TRBD2 (5 bases). Trimming stripped 4 bases from V and 0 bases from J, with 10 bases between. There are 14 residues in the CDR3. Germline values: CDR1 MGHRA, CDR2 YSYEKL. The CDR3 loop reads CASSPTGVSYEQYF. CDR3 DNA sequence: TGCGCCAGCAGCCCGACCGGGGTCTCCTACGAGCAGTACTTC.

The V and J genes are TRBV3-1 (or the pseudogene TRBV3-2) and TRBJ2-5; possible D gene TRBD2, 5 bases. Between the trimmed V and J ends, which lost 6 bases and 5 bases, there was a span of 7 bases. Germline lookup yields CDR1 LGHDT and CDR2 YNNKEL (reference sequence). The CDR3 totals 11 residues. Here the CDR3 reads CASRTGETQYF. The DNA of the CDR3 is TGTGCCAGCAGAACGGGGGAGACCCAGTACTTC.

The DNA of the CDR3 is TGTGCCAGCAGGCCCAGGGGGCAGGAGACCCAGTACTTC. Translating it yields CASRPRGQETQYF. This chain uses TRBV12-3 or TRBV12-4 with TRBJ2-5; 8 bases fit TRBD1. The CDR3 covers 13 residues. J lost 5 bases, V lost 6 bases, and 5 bases had no gene match.

This sequence joins TRBV18 and TRBJ2-2; 11 bases line up with TRBD2. With V trimmed by 2 bases and J by 6 bases, 5 bases remained unmatched. Germline V CDR1 and CDR2: KGHSH, LQKENI. This CDR3 spans 16 amino acids. CDR3 nucleotides: TGTGCCAGCTCACCAAATCCGGGACTAGCGGCCGGGGAGCTGTTTTTT. This sequence encodes CASSPNPGLAAGELFF. Complete variable domain (other parts from reference TRBV18 and TRBJ2-2): NAGVMQNPRHLVRRRGQEARLRCSPMKGHSHVYWYRQLPEEGLKFMVYLQKENIIDESGMPKERFSAEFPKEGPSILRIQQVVRGDSAAYFCASSPNPGLAAGELFFGEGSRLTVL.

The chain recombines TRBV5-1 with TRBJ2-5, with 11 bases identical to TRBD2. V lost 0 bases and J lost 5; bases outside the gene matches: 6. The CDR3 spans 16 residues. Germline CDR1 and CDR2: SGHRS and YFSETQ. Here the CDR3 reads CASSLVSGRALETQYF. CDR3 sequence (DNA): TGCGCCAGCAGCTTGGTTAGCGGGAGGGCCCTGGAGACCCAGTACTTC. Supplemented by reference TRBV5-1 and TRBJ2-5, the full variable domain reads KAGVTQTPRYLIKTRGQQVTLSCSPISGHRSVSWYQQTPGQGLQFLFEYFSETQRNKGNFPGRFSGRQFSNSRSEMNVSTLELGDSALYLCASSLVSGRALETQYFGPGTRLLVL.

V gene TRBV7-9 combines with J gene TRBJ2-1; D is unclear. V lost 3 bases to trimming and J lost 0 bases, with 3 bases between them. CDR3 size: 13 residues. Germline assignment: CDR1 SEHNR and CDR2 FQNEAQ (reference sequence). The CDR3 DNA reads as TGTGCCAGCAGCTTGGCCTCCTACAATGAGCAGTTCTTC. Encoded protein: CASSLASYNEQFF.

The chain couples TRBV7-9 to TRBJ2-7, with D possibly TRBD2 on 6 matching bases. With 5 bases removed from V and 5 bases from J, the gap between germline ends came to 19 bases. In germline, CDR1 is SEHNR, CDR2 FQNEAQ (reference sequence). The CDR3 is 15 residues long. The CDR3 DNA reads TGTGCCAGCAGCGGGAGCGGGCTCATAGGTCACGAGCAGTACTTC. Residues: CASSGSGLIGHEQYF. The full variable domain, rest sourced from reference TRBV7-9 and TRBJ2-7, is DTGVSQNPRHKITKRGQNVTFRCDPISEHNRLYWYRQTLGQGPEFLTYFQNEAQLEKSRLLSDRFSAERPKGSFSTLEIQRTEQGDSAMYLCASSGSGLIGHEQYFGPGTRLTVT.

The chain employs TRBV5-1 and TRBJ1-2, with 7 bases identical to TRBD1. The CDR3 loop spans 15 amino acids. Germline values: CDR1 SGHRS, CDR2 YFSETQ. Trimming at V came to 0 bases and at J to 5 bases, leaving 7 bases not matched to a gene. Here the CDR3 reads CASSLVQGQEYGYTF. The CDR3 coding sequence is TGCGCCAGCAGCTTGGTACAGGGGCAAGAGTATGGCTACACCTTC.

The V gene is TRBV27, the J gene TRBJ2-5, with D unresolved. CDR1 is MNHEY and CDR2 is SMNVEV in the germline V gene (reference sequence). The ends were cut back, 2 bases at V and 7 bases at J, with 14 bases in the middle. The CDR3 covers 14 residues. This CDR3 reads CASSLTDSIRTQYF. CDR3 DNA: TGTGCCAGCAGTTTAACCGACTCGATAAGGACCCAGTACTTC.

The chain joins TRBV7-9 to TRBJ2-4; 9 nucleotides match TRBD1. This CDR3 region has 17 residues. V lost 0 bases to trimming and J lost 3 bases; unmatched junction nucleotides: 6. In germline, CDR1 is SEHNR, CDR2 FQNEAQ (reference sequence). The DNA for the CDR3 is TGTGCCAGCAGCTTAGCGCTTGGACAGGGGAGCAAAAACATTCAGTACTTC. Translation gives CASSLALGQGSKNIQYF.

This chain uses TRBV24-1 with TRBJ2-7; 9 nucleotides align to TRBD2. CDR1 is KGHDR and CDR2 is SFDVKD in the germline V gene. CDR3 length equals 15 residues. Germline trimming cut 4 bases from V and 2 bases from J; bases unmatched to any gene: 5. CDR3 coding DNA: TGTGCCACCAGTGACCATAGCGGGAGTCCCTACGAGCAGTACTTC. Translated: CATSDHSGSPYEQYF.

The chain carries TRBV3-1 (or the pseudogene TRBV3-2) and TRBJ1-2; D is unresolved. The CDR3 loop spans 14 amino acids. V lost 2 bases and J 4 bases, leaving 11 bases between the germline ends. Germline values: CDR1 LGHDT, CDR2 YNNKEL (reference sequence). The chain's CDR3 is CASSQKGAGYGYTF. CDR3 nucleotides: TGTGCCAGCAGCCAAAAGGGAGCTGGCTATGGCTACACCTTC.

This chain uses TRBV11-2 with TRBJ2-1; 10 bases align to TRBD2. The CDR3 is 19 residues long. Germline loops: CDR1 SGHAT, CDR2 FQNNGV. Trimming at V came to 2 bases and at J to 4 bases, leaving 14 bases not matched to a gene. This CDR3 is CASSLTDHRAGGPYNEQFF. The DNA of the CDR3 is TGTGCCAGCAGCTTAACCGATCACCGAGCGGGAGGGCCATACAATGAGCAGTTCTTC.

V usage is TRBV5-1 and J usage is TRBJ2-5, with 8 bases matching TRBD2. CDR1 SGHRS and CDR2 YFSETQ come from the germline V gene. Germline trimming cut 0 bases from V and 5 bases from J; bases unmatched to any gene: 6. The CDR3 has 15 amino acids. The CDR3 loop is CASSLVPGRGETQYF. The CDR3 DNA reads as TGCGCCAGCAGCTTGGTTCCCGGGAGGGGCGAGACCCAGTACTTC.

This clone was seen a handful of times. The CDR3 spells CAWSVLSGANVLTF. The CDR3 coding sequence is TGTGCCTGGAGTGTCCTCTCTGGGGCCAACGTCCTGACTTTC. The rearrangement joins TRBV30 to TRBJ2-6, with D unresolved. From germline, CDR1 is GTSNPN and CDR2 SVGIG (reference sequence). This CDR3 spans 14 amino acids. Between the trimmed V and J ends, which lost 0 bases and 0 bases, there was a span of 3 bases.

The chain employs TRBV19 and TRBJ2-1; 8 positions agree with TRBD2. The CDR3 extends over 16 amino acids. CDR1 is LNHDA and CDR2 is SQIVND in the germline V gene (reference sequence). The V segment lost 5 bases and the J segment 0 bases; nucleotides outside the gene matches: 6. The CDR3 bases are TGTGCCAGTAGTCTGAAAAGCGGGAGCTCCTACAATGAGCAGTTCTTC. It specifies CASSLKSGSSYNEQFF.